This T cell receptor (beta chain) stems from a study of T-cell memory formation after mild COVID-19. Study-wide results and limits: There was no confirmation that second-wave clones peaking on day 37 were SARS-CoV-2 specific.

The germline gives CDR1 SNHLY, CDR2 FYNNEI. This CDR3 comprises 14 residues. V was trimmed by 4 bases and J by 5 bases, leaving 14 bases between them. It was 5'RACE with constant-segment primers that produced the TCR alpha and TCR beta cDNA libraries, which carried sample barcodes and UMIs. TCRdb re-analysed the 5' RACE reads in MiXCR, keeping a single row per CDR3 protein. Seen here are about 200,000 distinct CDR3 sequences, around 8.8% observed once, and the top ten hold 3.5% to 4%. For this clonotype: Its antigen is not known.

The receptor comes from a man younger than 35 who had mild COVID-19 (a few samples of this study predate the infection). Cell type and time point are not known. Specimen: PBMCs or a T cell subset sorted from them (not recorded which). The J gene is TRBJ1-1, the V gene TRBV2, with D unclear. DNA of the CDR3: TGTGCCAGCAGTGTGGGTTGGGGTGGAACTGAAGCTTTCTTT. This translates into CASSVGWGGTEAFF.